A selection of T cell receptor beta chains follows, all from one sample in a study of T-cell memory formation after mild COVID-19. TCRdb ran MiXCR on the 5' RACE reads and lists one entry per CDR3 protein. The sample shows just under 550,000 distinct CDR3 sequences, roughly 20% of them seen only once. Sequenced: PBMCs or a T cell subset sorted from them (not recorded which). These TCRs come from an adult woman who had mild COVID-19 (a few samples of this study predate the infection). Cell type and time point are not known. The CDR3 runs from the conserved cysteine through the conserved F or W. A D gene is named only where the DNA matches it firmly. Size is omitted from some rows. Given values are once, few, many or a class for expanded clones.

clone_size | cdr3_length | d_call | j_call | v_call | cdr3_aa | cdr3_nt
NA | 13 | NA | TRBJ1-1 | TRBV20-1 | CSAWGRWNTEAFF | TGCAGTGCTTGGGGACGGTGGAACACTGAAGCTTTCTTT
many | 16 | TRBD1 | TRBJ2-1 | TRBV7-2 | CASRTYRDRGRNEQFF | TGTGCCAGCAGAACATACCGGGACAGGGGGCGGAATGAGCAGTTCTTC
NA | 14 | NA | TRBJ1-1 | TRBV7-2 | CASSFGTPVTEAFF | TGTGCCAGCAGCTTTGGGACACCGGTCACTGAAGCTTTCTTT
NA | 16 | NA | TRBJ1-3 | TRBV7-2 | CASSSHRVITWDTIYF | TGTGCCAGCAGCTCCCACAGGGTGATAACTTGGGACACCATATATTTT
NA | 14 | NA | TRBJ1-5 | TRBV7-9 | CASSHNRDHQPQHF | TGTGCCAGCAGCCATAACAGGGACCATCAGCCCCAGCATTTT
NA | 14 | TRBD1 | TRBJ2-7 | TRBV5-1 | CASSFGTGAYEQYF | TGCGCCAGCAGCTTCGGGACAGGGGCCTACGAGCAGTACTTC
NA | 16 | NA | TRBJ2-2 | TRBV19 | CASSRNQARTTGELFF | TGTGCCAGTAGTCGAAATCAGGCTCGTACGACCGGGGAGCTGTTTTTT
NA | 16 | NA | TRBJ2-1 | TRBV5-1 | CASSLVSGQMYNEQFF | TGCGCCAGCAGCTTGGTATCTGGGCAGATGTACAATGAGCAGTTCTTC
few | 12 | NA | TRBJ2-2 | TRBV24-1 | CATSARPGELFF | TGTGCCACCAGTGCCCGCCCCGGGGAGCTGTTTTTT
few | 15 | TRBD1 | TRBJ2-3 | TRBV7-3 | CASSMGQARTDTQYF | TGTGCCAGCAGCATGGGACAGGCTCGCACAGATACGCAGTATTTT
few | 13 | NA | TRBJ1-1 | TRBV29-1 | CSVVGGARTEAFF | TGCAGCGTTGTAGGGGGGGCGCGAACTGAAGCTTTCTTT
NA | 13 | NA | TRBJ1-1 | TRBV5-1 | CASSDSGLTEAFF | TGCGCCAGCAGCGACTCGGGGCTTACTGAAGCTTTCTTT
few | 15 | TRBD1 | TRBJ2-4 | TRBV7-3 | CASSSPRDSKNIQYF | TGTGCCAGCAGCTCACCAAGGGACAGCAAAAACATTCAGTACTTC
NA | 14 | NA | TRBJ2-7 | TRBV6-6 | CASSYVLGGGMQYF | TGTGCCAGCAGTTACGTGCTGGGAGGGGGTATGCAGTACTTC
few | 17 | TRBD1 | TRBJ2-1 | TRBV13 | CASSRGQGFSSYNEQFF | TGTGCCAGCAGCCGAGGACAGGGTTTTAGCTCCTACAATGAGCAGTTCTTC
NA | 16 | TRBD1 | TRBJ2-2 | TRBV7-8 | CASSKSGTGRSGELFF | TGTGCCAGCAGCAAAAGTGGGACAGGAAGATCCGGGGAGCTGTTTTTT
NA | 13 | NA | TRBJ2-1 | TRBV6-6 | CASSYSGVGEQFF | TGTGCCAGCAGTTACAGCGGAGTGGGTGAGCAGTTCTTC
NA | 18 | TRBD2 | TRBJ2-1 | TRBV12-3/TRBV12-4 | CASSLRAAAGGPYNEQFF | TGTGCCAGCAGTTTACGAGCCGCAGCGGGAGGTCCTTACAATGAGCAGTTCTTC
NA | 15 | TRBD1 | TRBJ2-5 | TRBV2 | CASRATTGNQETQYF | TGTGCCAGCAGGGCGACGACAGGGAATCAAGAGACCCAGTACTTC
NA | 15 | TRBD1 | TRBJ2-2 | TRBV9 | CASSVGAGGSGELFF | TGTGCCAGCAGCGTAGGGGCAGGGGGCTCCGGGGAGCTGTTTTTT
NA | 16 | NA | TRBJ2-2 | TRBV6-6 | CASSYSWRTNTGELFF | TGTGCCAGCAGTTACTCTTGGAGGACGAACACCGGGGAGCTGTTTTTT
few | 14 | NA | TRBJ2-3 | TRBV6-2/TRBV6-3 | CASSYRRSPDTQYF | TGTGCCAGCAGTTATCGGCGGTCCCCAGATACGCAGTATTTT
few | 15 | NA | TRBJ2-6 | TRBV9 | CASSVAVSGANVLTF | TGTGCCAGCAGCGTAGCCGTCTCTGGGGCCAACGTCCTGACTTTC
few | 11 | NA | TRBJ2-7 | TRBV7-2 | CASSIDYEQYF | TGTGCCAGCAGCATCGACTACGAGCAGTACTTC
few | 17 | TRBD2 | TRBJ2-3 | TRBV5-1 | CASSLGLAGGSADTQYF | TGCGCCAGCAGCTTGGGACTAGCGGGAGGGTCGGCAGATACGCAGTATTTT
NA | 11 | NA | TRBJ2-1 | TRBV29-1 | CSVVTLNEQFF | TGCAGCGTTGTTACACTCAATGAGCAGTTCTTC
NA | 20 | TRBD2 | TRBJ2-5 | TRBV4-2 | CASSHDGLGRLAGVQETQYF | TGTGCCAGCAGCCACGACGGACTTGGGAGACTAGCGGGTGTCCAAGAGACCCAGTACTTC
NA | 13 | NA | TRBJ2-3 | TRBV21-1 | CASSKWHMDTQYF | TGTGCCAGCAGCAAATGGCACATGGATACGCAGTATTTT
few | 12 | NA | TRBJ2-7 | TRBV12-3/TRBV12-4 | CASTRSSNEQYF | TGTGCCAGCACCAGGAGTTCCAACGAGCAGTACTTC
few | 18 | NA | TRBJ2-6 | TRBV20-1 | CSARVGGAPGSGANVLTF | TGCAGTGCTAGAGTTGGCGGGGCGCCGGGCTCTGGGGCCAACGTCCTGACTTTC
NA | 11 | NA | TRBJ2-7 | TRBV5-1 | CASSGNYEQYF | TGCGCCAGCAGCGGGAACTACGAGCAGTACTTC
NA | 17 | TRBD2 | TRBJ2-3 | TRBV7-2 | CASSPPAGGPGTDTQYF | TGTGCCAGCAGCCCCCCTGCGGGAGGGCCGGGCACAGATACGCAGTATTTT
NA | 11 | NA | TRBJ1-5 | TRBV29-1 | CSVEDGPAQHF | TGCAGCGTTGAGGACGGACCAGCCCAGCATTTT
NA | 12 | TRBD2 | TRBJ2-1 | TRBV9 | CASSLLAEEQFF | TGTGCCAGCAGCCTGCTAGCGGAAGAGCAGTTCTTC
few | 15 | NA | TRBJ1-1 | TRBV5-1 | CASSLGQSGNTEAFF | TGCGCCAGCAGCTTGGGACAGTCGGGGAACACTGAAGCTTTCTTT
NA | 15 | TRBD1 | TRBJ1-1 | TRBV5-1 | CASSTRTGGDAEAFF | TGCGCCAGCAGCACTAGGACAGGGGGAGATGCTGAAGCTTTCTTT
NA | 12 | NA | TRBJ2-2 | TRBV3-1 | CASSQWGGELFF | TGTGCCAGCAGCCAATGGGGCGGGGAGCTGTTTTTT
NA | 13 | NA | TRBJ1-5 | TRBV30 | CAWKRPGEQPQHF | TGTGCCTGGAAGCGTCCGGGGGAGCAGCCCCAGCATTTT
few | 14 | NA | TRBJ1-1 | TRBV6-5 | CASKQRGGVTEAFF | TGTGCCAGTAAACAGAGGGGGGGAGTCACTGAAGCTTTCTTT
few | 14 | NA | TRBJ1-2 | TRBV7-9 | CASSLELPNYGYTF | TGTGCCAGCAGCTTAGAACTGCCAAACTATGGCTACACCTTC
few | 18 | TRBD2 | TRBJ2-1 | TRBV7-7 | CASSLATGGLAGANEQFF | TGTGCTAGCAGCTTAGCCACGGGGGGGCTAGCGGGAGCCAATGAGCAGTTCTTC
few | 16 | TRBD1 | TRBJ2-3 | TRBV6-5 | CASSFSRDSITDTQYF | TGTGCCAGCAGTTTTTCCAGGGACAGTATCACAGATACGCAGTATTTT
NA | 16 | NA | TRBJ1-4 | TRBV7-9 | CASSLEGSPTNEKLFF | TGTGCCAGCAGCTTAGAAGGATCCCCAACTAATGAAAAACTGTTTTTT
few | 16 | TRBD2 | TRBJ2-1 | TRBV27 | CASSLRPPSGNNEQFF | TGTGCCAGCAGTTTACGCCCGCCGAGCGGGAACAATGAGCAGTTCTTC
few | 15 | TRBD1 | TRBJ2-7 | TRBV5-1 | CASSSPGGAPYEQYF | TGCGCCAGCAGCTCCCCAGGGGGCGCCCCCTACGAGCAGTACTTC
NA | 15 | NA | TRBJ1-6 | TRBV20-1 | CSASSGRGNNSPLHF | TGCAGTGCCTCATCGGGCAGGGGAAATAATTCACCCCTCCACTTT
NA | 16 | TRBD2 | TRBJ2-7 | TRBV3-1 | CASSQAVTSGGYEQYF | TGTGCCAGCAGCCAAGCAGTCACTAGCGGGGGCTACGAGCAGTACTTC
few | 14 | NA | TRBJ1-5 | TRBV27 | CASSPDSGYQPQHF | TGTGCCAGCAGTCCTGACAGTGGGTATCAGCCCCAGCATTTT
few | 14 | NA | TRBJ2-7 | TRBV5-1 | CASSHPDAGHEQYF | TGCGCCAGCAGCCACCCTGACGCGGGACACGAGCAGTACTTC
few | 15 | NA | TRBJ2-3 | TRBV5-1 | CASSSRADSTDTQYF | TGCGCCAGCAGCTCCCGGGCAGATAGCACAGATACGCAGTATTTT
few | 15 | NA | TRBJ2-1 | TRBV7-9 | CASSFRDSAIHEQFF | TGTGCCAGCAGCTTCCGGGACTCAGCAATCCATGAGCAGTTCTTC
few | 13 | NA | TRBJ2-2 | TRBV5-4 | CASREGLAGELFF | TGTGCCAGCAGGGAAGGGCTTGCCGGGGAGCTGTTTTTT
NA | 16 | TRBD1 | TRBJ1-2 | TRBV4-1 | CASSQIAGTGIRGYTF | TGCGCCAGCAGCCAGATTGCCGGGACAGGGATTCGTGGCTACACCTTC
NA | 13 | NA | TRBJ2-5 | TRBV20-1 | CSASSASLETQYF | TGCAGTGCTAGTTCCGCTAGTCTAGAGACCCAGTACTTC
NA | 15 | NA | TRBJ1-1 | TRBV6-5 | CASSSPSAAHIEAFF | TGTGCCAGCAGTTCCCCGTCGGCAGCCCACATTGAAGCTTTCTTT